One and the same sample provided the 31 T cell receptor beta chains below, sequenced in a study of T cells in women clearing cervical HPV infection. Generated by immunoSEQ multiplex PCR, the TCRdb table keeps only in-frame clones and is missing some. The table for this sample gives under 40,000 clones. Sequenced: blood buffy coat. The receptors come from a woman between 18 and 75 years old with a cervical HPV16 infection that either progressed to CIN3+ or cleared (not recorded which).

The CDR3: CASSITSGRIYDYTF. CDR3 DNA (partial): TGTGCCAGTAGTATTACGTCAGGGAGAATATACGAC. The V call is TRBV19, the J call TRBJ1-2, with D possibly being TRBD1 (5 bases). The read stops 3 residues short of the end of the CDR3; the missing end is completed from the germline J gene. From germline, CDR1 is LNHDA and CDR2 SQIVND (reference sequence). The CDR3 totals 15 residues.

About this clone: The CDR3 is cut off 3 residues early in the read; its end comes from the germline J gene. This chain uses TRBV20-1 with TRBJ1-1; D not resolved. Germline loops: CDR1 DFQATT, CDR2 SNEGSKA (reference sequence). This CDR3 region has 12 residues. The V end was cut by 1 base, the J end by 1 base, with 4 bases between. The CDR3 reads CSARGQNTEAFF. CDR3 bases read: TGCAGTGCTAGAGGACAGAACACTGAA.

About this clone itself: The CDR3 extends 3 residues past the end of the read, so its final part is completed from the germline J gene. The V call is TRBV5-5, the J call TRBJ1-5; D is ambiguous. The germline CDR1 and CDR2 sequences are SGHKS and YYEKEE (reference sequence). V was trimmed by 4 bases and J by 2 bases, leaving 10 bases between them. The CDR3 contains 14 residues. The CDR3 loop is CASSPKGGNQPQHF. CDR3 bases read: TGTGCCAGCAGCCCTAAGGGCGGCAATCAGCCC. Full variable domain (outside the CDR3, taken from reference TRBV5-5 and TRBJ1-5): DAGVTQSPTHLIKTRGQQVTLRCSPISGHKSVSWYQQVLGQGPQFIFQYYEKEERGRGNFPDRFSARQFPNYSSELNVNALLLGDSALYLCASSPKGGNQPQHFGDGTRLSIL.

Note on this clone: One end of the junction is discordant with germline, which a read error may explain. The DNA ends 3 residues before the CDR3 does, and the rest of the CDR3 is filled in from the germline J gene. This same CDR3 is encoded by further DNA sequences in the sample. The rearrangement joins TRBV20-1 to TRBJ1-3; 7 bases line up with TRBD1. Germline CDR1 reads DFQATT; CDR2 reads SNEGSKA (reference sequence). The CDR3 is made up of 15 amino acids. The CDR3 loop reads CSAPSQGFSGNTIYF. Incomplete CDR3 DNA: TGCAGTGCGCCCTCACAGGGGTTCTCTGGAAACACT.

Concerning this clone itself: The read ends 3 residues shy of where the CDR3 ends; the end is completed using the germline J gene. J is TRBJ2-5 and V is TRBV11-2, with a possible D match to TRBD2 (6 bases). V was cut by 0 bases and J by 0 bases, with 8 bases left in between. The V gene's germline CDR1 is SGHAT and CDR2 FQNNGV. The length of the CDR3 is 15 residues. CDR3 DNA (partial): TGTGCCAGCAGCTTAGACTGGACTAACCAAGAGACC. This translates into CASSLDWTNQET. The whole CDR3 sequence is CASSLDWTNQETQYF.

To note about this clone: The read ends 3 residues shy of where the CDR3 ends; the end is completed using the germline J gene. The V call is TRBV29-1, the J call TRBJ1-1; perhaps TRBD1 as D (5 bases). The CDR3 length is 13 residues. The V end lost 7 bases, the J end lost 0 bases, and 12 bases lay between the germline ends. Looked up from germline, CDR1 is SQVTM and CDR2 is ANQGSEA. The CDR3 sequence: CSAERGLNTEAFF. The sequenced CDR3 bases are TGCAGCGCCGAGAGGGGTTTGAACACTGAA.

Note on this clone: The read ends 3 residues shy of where the CDR3 ends; the end is completed using the germline J gene. The rearrangement links TRBV30 to TRBJ1-1; no reliable D call. V dropped 2 bases and J dropped 2 bases, with 15 bases sitting between them. Germline V gene lookup returns CDR1 GTSNPN and CDR2 SVGIG (reference sequence). This CDR3 comprises 15 residues. The part of the CDR3 DNA that was read is TGTGCCTGGAGTAGTAAGGGTCTGGGTAACACTGAA. Translated: CAWSSKGLGNTE. The entire CDR3 reads CAWSSKGLGNTEAFF.

Comments on this clone: The CDR3 end is not reached by the read, which stops 3 residues before it; the germline J gene fills it in. V is TRBV7-8 and J is TRBJ1-1; 9 nucleotides match TRBD1. Losses at the gene ends were 5 bases for V and 3 bases for J; bases not matched to a gene: 10. The CDR3 runs 16 residues. Germline values: CDR1 SGHVS, CDR2 FQNEAQ. The sequenced part of the CDR3 DNA is TGTGCCAGCAGCAAAGGGACAGGGAGCGGGGACACTGAA. It specifies CASSKGTGSGDTE. The CDR3 in its entirety is CASSKGTGSGDTEAFF.

To note about this clone: The read is 3 residues too short to cover the CDR3 end, so that end is filled in from the germline J gene. The J gene is TRBJ2-1, the V gene TRBV6-1; 9 bases map to TRBD2. Germline V gives CDR1 MNHNS, CDR2 SASEGT. V was pared by 2 bases and J by 7 bases, with 6 bases of the junction left unmatched. The CDR3 extends over 15 amino acids. The sequenced part of the CDR3 DNA is TGTGCCAGCAGTGAATGGGCGGGGGGGCAGAATGAG. It is translated as CASSEWAGGQNE. The CDR3 as a whole reads CASSEWAGGQNEQFF.

About this clone: Sequencing ends 3 residues short of the CDR3 end; the germline J gene provides the rest. V is TRBV6-2 or TRBV6-3 and J is TRBJ1-1; D perhaps matches TRBD1 (6 bases). CDR3 length: 13 amino acids. Germline V lookup: CDR1 MNHEY, CDR2 SVGEGT. The sequenced part of the CDR3 DNA is TGTGCCAGCAGTTATACTGCGGGGGGCGAA. Translating it yields CASSYTAGGE. The full CDR3 is CASSYTAGGEAFF.

As to this clone: The read ends 3 residues shy of where the CDR3 ends; the end is completed using the germline J gene. The chain links TRBV30 to TRBJ1-4, with D uncertain. Germline CDR1 is GTSNPN and CDR2 is SVGIG (reference sequence). CDR3 size: 15 residues. The covered CDR3 bases are TGTGCCTGGAGCCCTCCGGGGATAAGTAATTCACCA. Protein sequence: CAWSPPGISNSP. In full, the CDR3 reads CAWSPPGISNSPLFF.

As to this clone: The read finishes 3 residues shy of the CDR3 end, and the germline J gene is used to complete it. The chain is built from TRBV30 and TRBJ1-2; a weak D match, TRBD1 (6 bases). The CDR3 contains 11 residues. Germline values: CDR1 GTSNPN, CDR2 SVGIG (reference sequence). Partial CDR3 DNA: TGTGCCTGGGTACAGGGTACTACC. Its translation: CAWVQGTT. The whole CDR3 sequence reads CAWVQGTTYTF.

In regard to this clone: The read ends 3 residues shy of where the CDR3 ends; the end is completed using the germline J gene. The chain links TRBV9 to TRBJ2-5, with D possibly TRBD2 on 6 matching bases. CDR1 is SGDLS and CDR2 is YYNGEE in the germline V gene. The CDR3 has 15 amino acids. The V end lost 7 bases, the J end lost 2 bases, and 18 bases lay between the germline ends. The sequenced part of the CDR3 DNA is TGTGCCAGCGCGGCCGGGGGTAGTTATCAAGAGACC. It codes for CASAAGGSYQET. The full CDR3 reads CASAAGGSYQETQYF.

In regard to this clone: Sequencing ends 3 residues short of the CDR3 end; the germline J gene provides the rest. The V and J genes are TRBV30 and TRBJ2-7; possibly TRBD1 for D (6 bases). Germline V gene data show CDR1 as GTSNPN and CDR2 as SVGIG (reference sequence). The CDR3 length is 14 residues. The V end was cut by 1 base, the J end by 0 bases, with 10 bases between. This CDR3 reads CAWSGGRGSYEQYF. The covered CDR3 bases are TGTGCCTGGAGTGGGGGCAGGGGCTCCTACGAG. The full variable domain, completed using reference TRBV30 and TRBJ2-7, is SQTIHQWPATLVQPVGSPLSLECTVEGTSNPNLYWYRQAAGRGLQLLFYSVGIGQISSEVPQNLSASRPQDRQFILSSKKLLLSDSGFYLCAWSGGRGSYEQYFGPGTRLTVT.

Note on this clone: The CDR3 is cut off 3 residues early in the read; its end comes from the germline J gene. The rearrangement uses TRBV18 and TRBJ1-2, with D unclear. Germline CDR1 reads KGHSH; CDR2 reads LQKENI. This CDR3 is built from 15 residues. The chain's CDR3 is CASSPQASGTYDYTF. The DNA read from the CDR3 is TGTGCCAGCTCACCACAGGCTAGCGGAACCTACGAC.

CDR3 bases read: TGCAGTGCGAAAGGCGGCCTTGGGCCC. This sequence encodes CSAKGGLGP. The whole CDR3 is CSAKGGLGPQHF. The V and J genes are TRBV20-1 and TRBJ1-5; D is unresolved. Read sequence stops 3 residues before the CDR3 end, and the germline J gene provides the missing end. V dropped 6 bases and J dropped 9 bases, with 15 bases sitting between them. CDR1 and CDR2 (germline): DFQATT, SNEGSKA (reference sequence). This CDR3 is 12 amino acids long.

In regard to this clone: The sequence runs out 3 residues before the end of the CDR3; the remainder is reconstructed from the germline J gene. The V call is TRBV30, the J call TRBJ2-6; D call uncertain. Germline CDR1 reads GTSNPN; CDR2 reads SVGIG (reference sequence). V gave up 4 bases and J gave up 0 bases, with 7 bases separating them. There are 14 residues in the CDR3. The sequenced part of the CDR3 DNA is TGTGCCTGGACACTACACTCTGGGGCCAACGTC. It codes for CAWTLHSGANV. The whole CDR3 region reads CAWTLHSGANVLTF.

A remark on this clone: The missing CDR3 end, 3 residues past where the read stops, is filled in from the germline J gene. The rearrangement joins TRBV2 to TRBJ1-6, with TRBD1 identical over 7 bases. With 4 bases clipped from V and 9 bases from J, the junction kept 6 bases outside the gene matches. Looked up from germline, CDR1 is SNHLY and CDR2 is FYNNEI. The CDR3 has 14 residues. The CDR3: CASSVDRSGSPLHF. CDR3 bases read: TGTGCCAGCAGTGTGGACAGGTCGGGTTCACCC.

Of note for this clone: The read finishes 3 residues shy of the CDR3 end, and the germline J gene is used to complete it. The chain carries TRBV10-3 and TRBJ1-3; perhaps TRBD1 as D (5 bases). V was clipped by 6 bases and J by 0 bases, with 6 bases between them. Germline assignment: CDR1 ENHRY and CDR2 SYGVKD. This CDR3 has 13 residues. Partial CDR3 DNA: TGTGCCATCAGAGACAGCTCTGGAAACACC. It translates to CAIRDSSGNT. The entire CDR3 sequence reads CAIRDSSGNTIYF.

A remark on this clone: The missing CDR3 end, 3 residues past where the read stops, is filled in from the germline J gene. V and J are TRBV6-2 or TRBV6-3 and TRBJ1-1; a possible D gene is TRBD1 (5 bases). V dropped 4 bases and J dropped 1 base, with 10 bases sitting between them. Germline V CDR1 and CDR2: MNHEY, SVGEGT. The CDR3 spans 14 residues. The CDR3 here is CASSLQVTNTEAFF. Incomplete CDR3 DNA: TGTGCCAGCAGTTTACAGGTAACGAACACTGAA.

On this clone itself: The read ends 3 residues before the CDR3 terminus; that terminus is restored from the germline J gene. The rearrangement links TRBV19 to TRBJ2-4; perhaps TRBD2 as D (5 bases). CDR3 length equals 15 residues. Germline CDR1 and CDR2: LNHDA and SQIVND (reference sequence). The CDR3 region is CASSIEGSFNQPQYF. CDR3 DNA, as far as it was read: TGTGCCAGTAGTATTGAGGGCAGTTTCAATCAGCCT.

Concerning this clone itself: The read ends 3 residues shy of where the CDR3 ends; the end is completed using the germline J gene. The chain links TRBV7-3 to TRBJ2-2, with 9 nucleotides matching TRBD2. The V gene's germline CDR1 is SGHTA and CDR2 FQGTGA. The trim removed 4 bases at V and 6 bases at J, leaving 6 bases unmatched. The CDR3 loop spans 15 amino acids. Partial CDR3 DNA: TGTGCCAGCAGCTCGGGACTAGCCCCATCCGGGGAG. Translated: CASSSGLAPSGE. The entire CDR3 protein reads CASSSGLAPSGELFF.

To note about this clone: Read data end 3 residues before the CDR3 end; the end is taken from the germline J gene. The chain couples TRBV7-2 to TRBJ2-5, with D unclear. Trimming removed 1 base from V and 5 bases from J, with 8 bases in between. This CDR3 region has 13 residues. Germline assignment: CDR1 SGHTA and CDR2 FQGNSA. The CDR3 bases that were read are TGTGCCAGCAGCTTAGGCGTATTTGAGACC. Protein sequence: CASSLGVFET. The full-length CDR3 reads as CASSLGVFETQYF.

The CDR3 DNA, read in part, is TGTGCCAGCAGCTTAAAGGGACAGGGGGCGCTATTAAGGTGGCCC. It yields the protein CASSLKGQGALLRWP. The whole CDR3 sequence is CASSLKGQGALLRWPQHF. The chain links TRBV7-3 to TRBJ1-5; 12 nucleotides agree with TRBD1. The read comes to an end 3 residues before the CDR3 does, leaving the germline J gene to fill in the end. The CDR3 consists of 18 residues. V shed 1 base and J 9 bases; nucleotides not matched to a gene: 13. Per the germline V gene, CDR1 is SGHTA and CDR2 is FQGTGA.

In regard to this clone: The read terminates 3 residues before the CDR3 end, so the remaining end is supplied by the germline J gene. The genes are TRBV2 and TRBJ1-1; 7 positions agree with TRBD1. V lost 7 bases to trimming and J lost 1 base; unmatched junction nucleotides: 6. The germline gives CDR1 SNHLY, CDR2 FYNNEI. CDR3 length: 14 amino acids. CDR3 bases read: TGTGCCAGCAAGAGGGGGCAGGGGAACACTGAA. Translating it yields CASKRGQGNTE. The full CDR3 protein reads CASKRGQGNTEAFF.

This CDR3 reads CASRDRSTDTQYF. The sequenced part of the CDR3 DNA is TGTGCCAGCCGGGACAGAAGCACAGATACG. The chain combines TRBV11-3 with TRBJ2-3, with TRBD1 identical over 7 bases. From the germline J gene comes the end of the CDR3, since the read stops 3 residues before it. Losses at the gene ends were 8 bases for V and 0 bases for J; bases not matched to a gene: 2. Germline assignment: CDR1 SGHNT and CDR2 YENEEA. The CDR3 runs 13 residues.

In the case of this clone: At one end, the junction sequence differs from germline, possibly due to a read error. The sequenced fragment ends 3 residues before the CDR3 boundary, so the rest is inferred from the germline J gene. Other DNA sequences in the sample encode the same CDR3. This chain uses TRBV10-3 with TRBJ1-3; D perhaps matches TRBD1 (5 bases). Germline V gives CDR1 ENHRY, CDR2 SYGVKD. The CDR3 length is 14 residues. The sequenced part of the CDR3 DNA is TGTGCCATCAGTGTGGGCAGGGATGGAAACACA. This codes for CAISVGRDGNT. The CDR3 as a whole reads CAISVGRDGNTIYF.

Comments on this clone: The sequence runs out 3 residues before the end of the CDR3; the remainder is reconstructed from the germline J gene. The V gene is TRBV19, the J gene TRBJ1-2; tentative D call: TRBD1 (6 bases). CDR1 and CDR2 (germline): LNHDA, SQIVND (reference sequence). This CDR3 contains 15 residues. The CDR3 spells CASKVTSGGTDTYTF. The covered CDR3 bases are TGTGCCAGCAAAGTTACTAGCGGGGGCACAGATACC.

Details on this clone: Read data end 3 residues before the CDR3 end; the end is taken from the germline J gene. The chain has TRBV2 and TRBJ2-3; 10 bases agree with TRBD1. Germline assignment: CDR1 SNHLY and CDR2 FYNNEI. The CDR3 has 19 amino acids. The CDR3 loop is CASSQLTSLGTGALVAQYF. The DNA read from the CDR3 is TGTGCCAGCAGTCAACTAACCAGCCTCGGGACAGGGGCCTTGGTGGCG. The full variable domain, in which reference TRBV2 and TRBJ2-3 provide the parts outside the CDR3, is EPEVTQTPSHQVTQMGQEVILRCVPISNHLYFYWYRQILGQKVEFLVSFYNNEISEKSEIFDDQFSVERPDGSNFTLKIRSTKLEDSAMYFCASSQLTSLGTGALVAQYFGPGTRLTVL.

In the case of this clone: The read terminates 3 residues before the CDR3 end, so the remaining end is supplied by the germline J gene. The chain employs TRBV10-3 and TRBJ1-2; D ambiguous. Trimming removed 3 bases at V and 4 bases at J, with 9 bases between. This CDR3 is 13 amino acids long. The germline CDR1 and CDR2 sequences are ENHRY and SYGVKD. The sequenced CDR3 bases are TGTGCCATCAGTGAAGGCCAGAGCTATGGC. Amino acid sequence: CAISEGQSYG. The full CDR3 protein reads CAISEGQSYGYTF.

Note on this clone: The DNA ends 3 residues before the CDR3 does, and the rest of the CDR3 is filled in from the germline J gene. The rearrangement uses TRBV7-2 and TRBJ2-7, with TRBD2 matching 12 bases. The V segment lost 5 bases and the J segment 2 bases; nucleotides outside the gene matches: 4. This CDR3 spans 15 amino acids. Germline V gives CDR1 SGHTA, CDR2 FQGNSA. The CDR3 sequence is CASSILAGGTYEQYF. Incomplete CDR3 DNA: TGTGCCAGCAGCATCCTAGCGGGGGGGACCTACGAG.